The next 21 T cell receptor beta chains were all read from a single sample in a study of vaccination effects on CD4 cells after COVID-19. The culture ran for approximately 11 days before CD4+ T cells were isolated. Two doses of BNT162b2 or mRNA-1273 vaccine were administered to participants. Repertoires were generated with immunoSEQ multiplex PCR, while TCRdb's copy carries only in-frame clones and drops some. The table lists approximately 74,000 clones, roughly four fifths of them singletons. These TCRs' antigens remain unknown. The sequences come from CD4+ T cells from PBMCs cultured without peptide, collected after COVID-19 vaccination. The receptor set was obtained from a human donor who received a COVID-19 vaccine.

The chain is built from TRBV14 and TRBJ2-1; D gene uncertain. Trimming shortened V by 6 bases and J by 0 bases, and 6 bases separated the two germline ends. This CDR3 has 13 amino acids. Per the germline V gene, CDR1 is SGHDN and CDR2 is FVKESK. The CDR3 is CASSYDSYNEQFF. Here the CDR3 DNA reads TGTGCCAGCAGTTATGACTCCTACAATGAGCAGTTCTTC.

The genes are TRBV7-8 and TRBJ1-5; a possible D gene is TRBD1 (5 bases). The CDR3 runs 14 residues. Germline loops: CDR1 SGHVS, CDR2 FQNEAQ. V was shortened by 3 bases and J by 7 bases, with 13 bases between the two germline ends. In DNA form, the CDR3 reads TGTGCCAGCAGCTTTCCAGGGCTGGACCAGCCCCAGCATTTT. It is translated as CASSFPGLDQPQHF.

V gene TRBV3-1 (or the pseudogene TRBV3-2) combines with J gene TRBJ1-1; 9 bases map to TRBD1. V lost 4 bases and J lost 5; bases outside the gene matches: 11. CDR3 length: 16 residues. Germline CDR1 is LGHDT and CDR2 is YNNKEL (reference sequence). The CDR3 spells CASSPYGQGMVTEAFF. The CDR3 region has the DNA TGTGCCAGCAGCCCGTATGGACAGGGGATGGTTACTGAAGCTTTCTTT.

The count of this clone is one. The chain links TRBV18 to TRBJ1-1; 7 bases line up with TRBD1. V lost 3 bases, J lost 0 bases, and 10 bases stayed unmatched. Germline V gene data show CDR1 as KGHSH and CDR2 as LQKENI. CDR3 length: 17 residues. CDR3 region: CASSPVRQGIMNTEAFF. The CDR3 nucleotides read TGTGCCAGCTCACCCGTTCGACAGGGCATCATGAACACTGAAGCTTTCTTT.

In this sample, this clone turned up a few times. The CDR3 spells CASSVEGANTIYF. The DNA of the CDR3 is TGTGCCAGCAGCGTAGAGGGGGCCAACACCATATATTTT. The chain has TRBV9 and TRBJ1-3; 7 nucleotides line up with TRBD1. This CDR3 has 13 amino acids. J was trimmed by 7 bases and V by 0 bases; bases with no gene match: 1. CDR1 is SGDLS, CDR2 YYNGEE, per germline.

The chain uses TRBV18 and TRBJ1-3, with 7 bases matching TRBD1. The germline V gene encodes CDR1 KGHSH and CDR2 LQKENI. V shed 4 bases and J 0 bases; nucleotides not matched to a gene: 18. There are 20 residues in the CDR3. The CDR3 DNA follows: TGTGCCAGCTCACGGGGACCGCGACAGGGTATAGAAAGCTCTGGAAACACCATATATTTT. Its translation: CASSRGPRQGIESSGNTIYF.

The chain has TRBV4-3 and TRBJ1-1, with TRBD1 matching over 7 bases. Per the germline V gene, CDR1 is LGHNA and CDR2 is YSLEER. V lost 4 bases to trimming and J lost 3 bases; unmatched junction nucleotides: 5. The CDR3 is made up of 14 amino acids. The DNA for the CDR3 is TGCGCCAGCAGCCCCAGGGGGGCAGACACTGAAGCTTTCTTT. The encoded protein is CASSPRGADTEAFF.

The genes are TRBV9 and TRBJ1-3; 9 bases fit TRBD1. The CDR3 length is 18 residues. Unmatched junction bases numbered 8, after V lost 0 bases and J lost 1 base. Looked up from germline, CDR1 is SGDLS and CDR2 is YYNGEE. As DNA, the CDR3 is TGTGCCAGCAGCGTAGGAGGGACAGGGATTGGATCTGGAAACACCATATATTTT. Its translation is CASSVGGTGIGSGNTIYF.

The CDR3: CASSRGGGSNNEQFF. The CDR3 DNA reads as TGTGCCAGCAGCCGAGGCGGGGGGTCCAACAATGAGCAGTTCTTC. V gene TRBV3-1 (or the pseudogene TRBV3-2) combines with J gene TRBJ2-1; 8 nucleotides line up with TRBD2. The V gene's germline CDR1 is LGHDT and CDR2 YNNKEL (reference sequence). The CDR3 sequence is 15 residues long. V gave up 4 bases and J gave up 5 bases; unmatched junction bases: 7.

This chain links TRBV30 with TRBJ1-4; D not resolved. Trimming cost V 3 bases and J 3 bases, with 8 bases left between them. Germline V gene sequence: CDR1 GTSNPN, CDR2 SVGIG (reference sequence). The CDR3 contains 13 residues. The CDR3 coding sequence is TGTGCCTGGAGCTGGACGTCTAATGAAAAACTGTTTTTT. Translation gives CAWSWTSNEKLFF.

V is TRBV4-1 and J is TRBJ2-4, with TRBD2 as a possible D gene (6 bases). CDR1 and CDR2 (germline): MGHRA, YSYEKL. The germline V and J ends were trimmed by 4 bases and 6 bases, with 28 bases remaining between them. The CDR3 totals 19 residues. The CDR3 nucleotides read TGCGCCAGCAGCCTTACGGAGGCTAGCGTGAGTGGAGCGGGAAACATTCAGTACTTC. This gives the protein CASSLTEASVSGAGNIQYF.

The chain combines TRBV5-1 with TRBJ2-7, with D tentatively TRBD1 (5 bases). The germline V gene encodes CDR1 SGHRS and CDR2 YFSETQ. V gave up 7 bases and J gave up 3 bases, with 29 bases separating them. CDR3 length: 18 residues. The CDR3 nucleotides are TGCGCCAGCGGCACGTCCCAGGGATCCACACCCCGCCTCTACGAGCAGTACGTC. Amino acids: CASGTSQGSTPRLYEQYV.

The chain couples TRBV9 to TRBJ1-1; D may be TRBD1 (6 bases). The V end lost 3 bases, the J end lost 4 bases, and 22 bases lay between the germline ends. This CDR3 has 17 amino acids. The germline CDR1 and CDR2 sequences are SGDLS and YYNGEE. The CDR3 DNA is TGTGCCAGCAGCGGAGGGGGGGGCCCTGGGGATGGCACTGAAGCTTTCTTT. Its translation is CASSGGGGPGDGTEAFF.

This sequence joins TRBV7-6 and TRBJ2-5, with no clear D. V shed 4 bases and J shed 4 bases, with 13 bases lying between them. CDR3 length equals 14 residues. Germline V gene lookup returns CDR1 SGHVS and CDR2 FNYEAQ. CDR3 nucleotides: TGTGCCAGCAGCTCATCCGACGATGGAGAGACCCAGTACTTC. Protein: CASSSSDDGETQYF.

The genes are TRBV4-2 and TRBJ2-1; a possible D gene is TRBD2 (6 bases). This CDR3 is built from 12 residues. V was pared by 4 bases and J by 10 bases, with 11 bases between. Germline values: CDR1 LGHNA, CDR2 YNFKEQ. The CDR3 here is CASSRLGREQFF. In nucleotides, the CDR3 is TGTGCCAGCAGCCGACTAGGTCGGGAGCAGTTCTTC.

This clone was recorded only once. The chain uses TRBV5-6 and TRBJ1-1; tentatively, D is TRBD1 (5 bases). Germline V CDR1 and CDR2: SGHDT, YYEEEE. Trimming took 0 bases from V and 5 from J, leaving 14 bases between them. This CDR3 spans 15 amino acids. The CDR3 region is CASSLGVAGKTEAFF. The CDR3, as DNA: TGTGCCAGCAGCTTGGGAGTAGCAGGGAAGACTGAAGCTTTCTTT.

The CDR3 DNA follows: TGTGCCAGTTGGGGACGGGAGACTAATGAAAAACTGTTTTTT. This codes for CASWGRETNEKLFF. The chain employs TRBV19 and TRBJ1-4, with D perhaps matching TRBD1 (5 bases). Germline lookup yields CDR1 LNHDA and CDR2 SQIVND (reference sequence). The V gene lost 8 bases and the J gene lost 2 bases, with 12 bases spanning the gap. CDR3 length equals 14 residues.

V is TRBV7-2 and J is TRBJ2-3, with TRBD2 matching 9 bases. This CDR3 spans 17 amino acids. Trimming removed 4 bases from V and 2 bases from J; junction bases left unmatched: 10. Germline V gene sequence: CDR1 SGHTA, CDR2 FQGNSA. The CDR3: CASSSHGAGGPTDTQYF. The CDR3 DNA reads TGTGCCAGCAGCTCCCACGGCGCGGGGGGGCCCACAGATACGCAGTATTTT.

The V call is TRBV5-1, the J call TRBJ1-5; D gene unclear. CDR1 SGHRS and CDR2 YFSETQ come from the germline V gene. V was trimmed by 2 bases and J by 0 bases, leaving 9 bases between them. The CDR3 is made up of 15 amino acids. CDR3 nucleotide sequence: TGCGCCAGCAGCTTAGGGTTAGATAGCAATCAGCCCCAGCATTTT. Its protein product is CASSLGLDSNQPQHF.

This chain connects TRBV2 to TRBJ2-7, with D unresolved. In germline, CDR1 is SNHLY, CDR2 FYNNEI. The CDR3 runs 10 residues. Trimming stripped 6 bases from V and 3 bases from J, with 3 bases between. CDR3 residues: CASRFYEQYV. In DNA form, the CDR3 reads TGTGCCAGCAGATTCTACGAGCAGTACGTC.

The chain uses TRBV7-9 and TRBJ1-5; D remains ambiguous. The CDR3 spans 13 residues. The germline V and J ends were trimmed by 1 base and 5 bases, with 6 bases remaining between them. Germline V gene sequence: CDR1 SEHNR, CDR2 FQNEAQ (reference sequence). CDR3 in amino acids: CASSLVRDQPQHF. In DNA form, the CDR3 reads TGTGCCAGCAGCTTAGTCCGGGATCAGCCCCAGCATTTT.